Below are 14 T cell receptor beta chains sequenced from a single sample in a study of blood T cell repertoires in COVID-19. Profiled with immunoSEQ multiplex PCR; TCRdb holds only in-frame clones, not every one. The sample holds over 95,000 clones, approximately 90% seen once. The sequenced sample consisted of peripheral blood. The receptor set was obtained from a human donor with acute or convalescent COVID-19. The donor label of this sample is uncertain.

This clone appeared a few times. V gene TRBV4-1 combines with J gene TRBJ1-5; D is perhaps TRBD1 (5 bases). The CDR3 spans 14 residues. Germline V gene sequence: CDR1 MGHRA, CDR2 YSYEKL. Trimming shortened V by 6 bases and J by 3 bases, and 12 bases separated the two germline ends. The CDR3 nucleotides are TGCGCCAGCAGTACAGGTATATACAATCAGCCCCAGCATTTT. Translating gives CASSTGIYNQPQHF.

The chain uses TRBV29-1 and TRBJ2-3; 8 positions agree with TRBD1. The CDR3 sequence is 13 residues long. The germline CDR1 and CDR2 sequences are SQVTM and ANQGSEA. V was clipped by 3 bases and J by 4 bases; unmatched bases: 3. The CDR3 nucleotides read TGCAGCGTTGAGGCAGGGGGCCCAGATACGCAGTATTTT. Amino acid sequence: CSVEAGGPDTQYF.

The CDR3 reads CASSFGGTNVNGYTF. CDR3 sequence (DNA): TGTGCCAGCAGCTTTGGAGGGACGAATGTTAATGGCTACACCTTC. The chain recombines TRBV7-2 with TRBJ1-2; a weak D match, TRBD1 (5 bases). Trimming took off 3 bases at V and 6 bases at J, with 17 bases between the two ends. Germline V gene data show CDR1 as SGHTA and CDR2 as FQGNSA. CDR3 size: 15 residues.

The chain recombines TRBV3-1 (or the pseudogene TRBV3-2) with TRBJ1-5; 8 bases agree with TRBD1. Trimming took 1 base from V and 8 from J; bases not matched to a gene: 7. Per germline, CDR1 LGHDT and CDR2 YNNKEL (reference sequence). This CDR3 comprises 15 residues. The CDR3: CASSQGGTGGEPQHF. Here the CDR3 DNA reads TGTGCCAGCAGCCAAGGTGGGACAGGAGGCGAGCCCCAGCATTTT.

As regards this clone: A read error may produce the germline difference seen at one junction end. This chain joins TRBV6-1 and TRBJ2-3, with D maybe TRBD2 (6 bases). CDR1 is MNHNS and CDR2 is SASEGT in the germline V gene. This CDR3 comprises 17 residues. CDR3 sequence: CASSEETGTVGTDTQYF. In DNA form, the CDR3 reads TGTGCCAGCAGCGAAGAGACCGGGACTGTTGGCACAGATACGCAGTATTTT.

The V gene is TRBV6-1, the J gene TRBJ1-4; D possibly corresponds to TRBD1 (5 bases). Trimming left V 3 bases short and J 6 bases short, with 8 bases between. The CDR3 runs to 13 residues. The germline gives CDR1 MNHNS, CDR2 SASEGT. CDR3 residues: CASSDGGDEKLFF. CDR3 coding DNA: TGTGCCAGCAGTGATGGGGGGGATGAAAAACTGTTTTTT.

V usage is TRBV5-1 and J usage is TRBJ1-1; maybe TRBD1 (6 bases). The CDR3 is 13 amino acids. Trimming pared 8 bases from V and 1 base from J, leaving 12 bases between. From germline, CDR1 is SGHRS and CDR2 YFSETQ. CDR3 bases: TGCGCCAGTAAACCGACAGGGAACACTGAAGCTTTCTTT. It translates to CASKPTGNTEAFF.

This chain connects TRBV5-1 to TRBJ1-1; D uncertain. With 4 bases removed from V and 6 bases from J, the gap between germline ends came to 16 bases. This CDR3 comprises 14 residues. Germline V lookup: CDR1 SGHRS, CDR2 YFSETQ. CDR3 in amino acids: CASSARRGWAEAFF. CDR3 sequence (DNA): TGCGCCAGCAGCGCGAGACGGGGTTGGGCTGAAGCTTTCTTT. The variable domain in full, with the rest retrieved from reference TRBV5-1 and TRBJ1-1, is KAGVTQTPRYLIKTRGQQVTLSCSPISGHRSVSWYQQTPGQGLQFLFEYFSETQRNKGNFPGRFSGRQFSNSRSEMNVSTLELGDSALYLCASSARRGWAEAFFGQGTRLTVV.

The chain combines TRBV25-1 with TRBJ2-7; D is perhaps TRBD2 (6 bases). CDR3 length: 14 amino acids. V dropped 6 bases and J dropped 1 base, with 13 bases sitting between them. Germline assignment: CDR1 MGHDK and CDR2 SYGVNS. CDR3 amino acids: CASSAFGGSYEQYF. The CDR3, as DNA: TGTGCCAGCAGCGCTTTCGGGGGTTCCTACGAGCAGTACTTC.

This clone was seen more than once but under ten times. This chain links TRBV7-2 with TRBJ2-1, with 8 bases that match TRBD2. The CDR3 consists of 17 residues. The junction had 12 bases not matched to a gene; V was cut back by 1 base and J by 7 bases. Germline V gene sequence: CDR1 SGHTA, CDR2 FQGNSA. CDR3 residues: CASSLGIGSGSRNEQFF. The CDR3 nucleotides are TGTGCCAGCAGCTTAGGGATCGGGAGCGGGAGCCGAAATGAGCAGTTCTTC.

The chain employs TRBV5-5 and TRBJ1-2; D gene uncertain. V lost 2 bases and J lost 2, with 19 bases in between. This CDR3 has 17 amino acids. Germline-derived CDR1 and CDR2 are SGHKS and YYEKEE (reference sequence). CDR3 nucleotides: TGTGCCAGCAGCTTTACAGTATCCGGGGAAAGAAACTATGGCTACACCTTC. Translation: CASSFTVSGERNYGYTF. The complete variable domain, with remaining parts taken from reference TRBV5-5 and TRBJ1-2, reads DAGVTQSPTHLIKTRGQQVTLRCSPISGHKSVSWYQQVLGQGPQFIFQYYEKEERGRGNFPDRFSARQFPNYSSELNVNALLLGDSALYLCASSFTVSGERNYGYTFGSGTRLTVV.

The CDR3 coding sequence is TGTGCCACCAGTGCCTCGGACAGGGGCAATCAGCCCCAGCATTTT. As protein: CATSASDRGNQPQHF. J is TRBJ1-5 and V is TRBV24-1, with 8 bases lining up with TRBD1. The ends lost 5 bases at V and 2 bases at J; junction bases unmatched: 4. Germline CDR1 and CDR2: KGHDR and SFDVKD. The CDR3 has 15 amino acids.

The rearrangement uses TRBV28 and TRBJ1-1; D call uncertain. The CDR3 covers 13 residues. Germline V gene data show CDR1 as MDHEN and CDR2 as SYDVKM. The germline V and J ends were trimmed by 3 bases and 1 base, with 6 bases remaining between them. CDR3 loop: CASSFRGNTEAFF. In nucleotides, the CDR3 is TGTGCCAGCAGTTTTCGAGGGAACACTGAAGCTTTCTTT.

This sequence joins TRBV7-2 and TRBJ2-1; 7 positions match TRBD2. CDR3 length: 13 amino acids. Germline lookup yields CDR1 SGHTA and CDR2 FQGNSA. Trimming removed 1 base from V and 8 bases from J; junction bases left unmatched: 2. In nucleotides, the CDR3 is TGTGCCAGCAGCTTAGGTCTAGCGGATGAGCAGTTCTTC. Protein sequence: CASSLGLADEQFF.